These 8 T cell receptor beta chains share one sample of origin, sequenced in a study of T cell responses to AZD1222 COVID-19 vaccine. Sequencing used immunoSEQ multiplex PCR; TCRdb keeps in-frame clones, though not all of them. This sample has over 150,000 clones, with roughly 90% found just once. Material: peripheral blood, obtained 28 days after the second AZD1222 dose. All receptors derive from an adult who received the AZD1222 COVID-19 vaccine.

This chain links TRBV28 with TRBJ2-7; 8 bases map to TRBD1. Germline CDR1 and CDR2: MDHEN and SYDVKM. Losses at the gene ends were 6 bases for V and 0 bases for J; bases not matched to a gene: 7. The CDR3 has 15 amino acids. The chain's CDR3 is CASRAQGAFSYEQYF. The CDR3 DNA reads TGTGCCAGCAGAGCTCAGGGGGCCTTCTCCTACGAGCAGTACTTC.

The chain couples TRBV6-1 to TRBJ2-7, with TRBD2 matching 14 bases. Germline-derived CDR1 and CDR2 are MNHNS and SASEGT. The CDR3 is made up of 16 amino acids. The J segment lost 1 base and the V segment lost 4 bases, leaving 3 bases of the junction unmatched. The CDR3 coding sequence is TGTGCCAGCAGTGTCGGACTAGCGGGAGGATCCTACGAGCAGTACTTC. As protein: CASSVGLAGGSYEQYF.

The CDR3: CASSRVGDEKLFF. In nucleotides, the CDR3 is TGTGCCAGCAGCAGGGTGGGGGATGAAAAACTGTTTTTT. This sequence joins TRBV11-2 and TRBJ1-4, with TRBD1 as a possible D gene (5 bases). The germline V gene encodes CDR1 SGHAT and CDR2 FQNNGV. This CDR3 is 13 amino acids long. Trimming took 5 bases from V and 6 from J, leaving 10 bases between them.

This rearrangement joins TRBV18 to TRBJ2-7; D is unresolved. Trimming took off 3 bases at V and 6 bases at J, with 9 bases between the two ends. This CDR3 is 12 amino acids long. The germline V gene has CDR1 KGHSH and CDR2 LQKENI. The CDR3 loop reads CASSPPSSEQYF. The CDR3 nucleotides are TGTGCCAGCTCACCCCCCAGCAGCGAGCAGTACTTC.

There are a few counts of this clone. The V and J genes are TRBV12-3 or TRBV12-4 and TRBJ1-1; no definite D call. The V gene lost 6 bases and the J gene lost 5 bases, with 7 bases spanning the gap. The CDR3 is made up of 11 amino acids. Here the CDR3 DNA reads TGTGCCAGCAGAGCACGGACTGAAGCTTTCTTT. This gives the protein CASRARTEAFF.

The V and J genes are TRBV18 and TRBJ1-1; possible D gene TRBD1, 5 bases. The CDR3 contains 14 residues. Deletions cut 2 bases from V and 4 bases from J, with 11 bases between. Germline lookup yields CDR1 KGHSH and CDR2 LQKENI. CDR3 in DNA: TGTGCCAGCTCACCAGGCAGGGCCGGCACTGAAGCTTTCTTT. Translating gives CASSPGRAGTEAFF.

This clone was picked up one time. The CDR3 region has the DNA TGCGCCAGCAGCTTGGCCAAAGGGCCGGTTAACACCGGGGAGCTGTTTTTT. This sequence encodes CASSLAKGPVNTGELFF. The chain joins TRBV5-1 to TRBJ2-2; D is ambiguous. Germline V lookup: CDR1 SGHRS, CDR2 YFSETQ. Trimming shortened V by 0 bases and J by 2 bases, and 14 bases separated the two germline ends. This CDR3 comprises 17 residues. Full variable domain (missing parts from reference TRBV5-1 and TRBJ2-2): KAGVTQTPRYLIKTRGQQVTLSCSPISGHRSVSWYQQTPGQGLQFLFEYFSETQRNKGNFPGRFSGRQFSNSRSEMNVSTLELGDSALYLCASSLAKGPVNTGELFFGEGSRLTVL.

This clone was detected only a few times. The rearrangement joins TRBV5-8 to TRBJ1-2; D not certain. The CDR3 has 16 amino acids. CDR1 is SGHTS and CDR2 is YDEGEE in the germline V gene. V lost 4 bases and J 0 bases, leaving 16 bases between the germline ends. Here the CDR3 reads CASSPAGSAPNYGYTF. CDR3 bases: TGTGCCAGCAGCCCTGCGGGCAGCGCCCCTAACTATGGCTACACCTTC.